The entry below gives a single TCR beta chain sequence along with its context. Antigen unknown. The data stem from a study of vaccination and CD4 T cells after COVID-19. Study information: Stimulation of the cells used overlapping spike peptide pools from SARS-CoV-2 and from the common cold coronaviruses HCoV-NL63, HCoV-OC43 and HCoV-229E.

V was trimmed by 5 bases and J by 1 base, leaving 8 bases between them. In germline, CDR1 is LNHDA, CDR2 SQIVND (reference sequence). This CDR3 is 13 amino acids long. The assay that was used to sequence DNA from cultured CD4+ T cells was the Oncomine TCR Beta short-read assay. TCRdb independently ran MiXCR on the PCR reads; one entry per CDR3 protein. The table lists about 14,000 distinct CDR3 sequences, roughly 41% of them singletons. Findings and caveats of the study: Within the convalescent patients, spike mono-reactivity was found in 304 of 307 vaccine-specific clones.

Treatment meaning: approximately nine-day PBMC culture with coronavirus spike peptide pools or control peptides (ViraFEST assay). Days 3 and 7 saw half the medium swapped for fresh IL-2 medium. The sequences come from CD4+ T cells from blood, cultured in vitro, collected after SARS-CoV-2 vaccination. The receptor was isolated from a human donor who had recovered from COVID-19. The chain couples TRBV19 to TRBJ1-1, with D unresolved. The CDR3 DNA is TGTGCCAGTAGTCCCTACCCGAACACTGAAGCTTTCTTT. Protein: CASSPYPNTEAFF.